The TCR beta chain described here comes from a study of long-term antiretroviral therapy in people with HIV. An immunoSEQ assay, version v3.0, was performed at survey level. Sequenced by immunoSEQ multiplex PCR; TCRdb stores in-frame clones only, minus some. This table has tens of thousands of clones, more than 80% appearing once. The CDR3 runs 15 residues. V lost 0 bases to trimming and J lost 0 bases, with 9 bases between them. The V gene's germline CDR1 is MNHNY and CDR2 SVGAGI (reference sequence). The TCR comes from a woman aged 40 to 50 with HIV. This specimen was unsorted PBMCs, taken 5 to 5.5 years after starting antiretroviral therapy. J is TRBJ2-7 and V is TRBV6-6; the D gene is possibly TRBD1 (6 bases). CDR3 amino acids: CASSYSGTFSYEQYF. In DNA, the CDR3 is TGTGCCAGCAGTTACTCTGGGACATTCTCCTACGAGCAGTACTTC.